This TCR beta chain was obtained from a study of blood T cells in healthy people across ages (dated by TCRdb to about 2015). A note on the overall study: In model experiments, template switching captured about one uniquely barcoded TCR beta cDNA molecule for every two T cells. To track age-related changes in TCR beta repertoire diversity, the study relied on deep sequencing normalized with unique cDNA molecular identifiers. Donors of different ages were randomly distributed across sequencing lanes to avoid experimental bias. Four age groups were formed from the donors: young (average approximately 17 years), middle-aged (approximately 39), aged (about 68) and long-lived (around 80). Two additional independent replicas of 1 million unique cDNA reads from the same blood draw were analyzed for two donors (one aged 18 to 29 and one aged 80 or older). Results the study describes overall, beyond this receptor: Because the CMV infection status of the donors was unknown, age-related changes in expanded clonotypes may potentially have been confounded. The percentage of naive T cells measured by flow cytometry correlated strongly with observed TCR beta diversity. Total diversity estimates from one million sequenced T cells were considered lower bounds and underestimates. As age increased, observed TCR beta diversity per million T cells dropped in a roughly linear way, and a significant reduction was already evident by age 40. Compared with the aged group, the long-lived group had more naive CD4+ T cells, fewer expanded clones and increased TCR diversity, suggesting age selection. Bulk unsorted PBMC profiling prevented conclusive comparison of naive and antigen-experienced compartments.

Sequences MGHRA (CDR1) and YSYEKL (CDR2) are obtained from the germline V gene. The CDR3 sequence holds 15 residues, the cysteine and phenylalanine included. Solely the CDR3 DNA is kept, with 45 bases framed from the first base. Trimming removed 1 base from V and 5 bases from J, leaving 14 bases between the germline ends. Turning to this clonotype: Its antigen has not been determined. Per-base qualities were not stored, and no clone one base away is much larger.

Donors were a few dozen systemically healthy Caucasian individuals from Russia aged 6 to 90 years. About 9.8 milliliters of peripheral blood were drawn from each donor into EDTA-treated Vacutainer tubes. Ficoll-Paque density-gradient centrifugation was used to isolate PBMCs, with at least 6 million obtained per sample. Total RNA was extracted from PBMCs with Trizol reagent, with at least 6 micrograms obtained per sample. The percentages of naive CD45RAhigh/CD27high T cells were determined by flow cytometry on a PBMC aliquot from every donor. Preparation of the library involved 5' RACE. Instrument used: Illumina HiSeq 2500. A second PCR of about 6 to 12 cycles was performed with a sample-barcoded 5' primer and a J-beta primer mix. A template-switch 5' adaptor carrying 12 random nucleotides introduced a unique molecular identifier onto each TCR beta cDNA molecule. Each sample yielded at least 3 million CDR3-containing paired-end reads. First-strand cDNA was synthesized from all RNA with the Mint cDNA synthesis kit, primed by a TRBC-specific oligonucleotide. Following uracil-DNA glycosylase treatment, all cDNA underwent a first 18-cycle PCR with the universal primers M1SS and BC2_uni_R. As for how the authors treated the data: Normalization of each sample was performed by random selection of 1 million high-quality reads, each carrying a distinct molecular identifier. Instead of being binned into consensus sequences, reads that shared molecular identifiers were thrown out. MiTCR, set to a Q25 quality threshold and the strictest error-elimination algorithm, was used for CDR3 identification, clonotype clustering and error correction. A nonparametric unseen species model with Euler transformation was used to estimate lower-bound total TCR beta diversity. TCRdb cleaned the public reads at Q25 with fastp, built clones with MiXCR and kept in-frame beta chains. Records with the same CDR3 protein are collapsed into one entry carrying the most frequent genes and DNA. TCRdb, rather than the study authors, made the V and J calls. This sample lists 1.2 million to 1.5 million distinct CDR3 sequences; approximately 59% were detected once. More than 6% of the sample is taken by the ten largest.

The source of this sequence is a man aged 18 to 30 in good health. Sequencing input: blood. This chain is built from TRBV4-1 and TRBJ2-5; possibly the D gene is TRBD2, per 6 matching bases. The CDR3 corresponds to CASSQVSGVGETQYF. The DNA is TGCGCCAGCAGCCAAGTATCGGGGGTCGGGGAGACCCAGTACTTC.